Listed below are T cell receptor beta chains from one sample, sequenced in a study of T cell responses to AZD1222 COVID-19 vaccine. Repertoires were generated with immunoSEQ multiplex PCR, while TCRdb's copy carries only in-frame clones and drops some. This table holds 85,000 to 90,000 clones, roughly 90% found once. This sample comprised peripheral blood, obtained on day 0 of AZD1222 vaccination. The origin of the receptors is an adult in good health. CDR3s include the opening cysteine and the closing phenylalanine or tryptophan. The order of the fields is clone size, D gene, V gene, J gene, CDR3 DNA, CDR3 protein. A D gene is named only where the DNA matches it firmly. The size entry is marked missing in some rows and otherwise reads once, few, many or a size class.

clone size: -; D gene: -; V gene: TRBV7-2; J gene: TRBJ2-2; CDR3 DNA: TGTGCCAGCAGCTTAGCCTGGGACACCGGGGAGCTGTTTTTT; CDR3 protein: CASSLAWDTGELFF
clone size: -; D gene: -; V gene: TRBV28; J gene: TRBJ1-1; CDR3 DNA: TGTGCCAGCCTGGGAGGCACTGAAGCTTTCTTT; CDR3 protein: CASLGGTEAFF
clone size: once; D gene: -; V gene: TRBV7-6; J gene: TRBJ2-3; CDR3 DNA: TGTGCCAGCAGCTTATCAGTCGTCGGACCGGATACGCAGTATTTT; CDR3 protein: CASSLSVVGPDTQYF
clone size: -; D gene: -; V gene: TRBV20-1; J gene: TRBJ2-7; CDR3 DNA: TGCAGTGCTGGCCGCTCGGACGAGCAGTACTTC; CDR3 protein: CSAGRSDEQYF
clone size: -; D gene: -; V gene: TRBV3-1/TRBV3-2; J gene: TRBJ2-7; CDR3 DNA: TGTGCCAGCAGCCAAGATCGAACCTCCTACGAGCAGTACTTC; CDR3 protein: CASSQDRTSYEQYF
clone size: once; D gene: TRBD2; V gene: TRBV9; J gene: TRBJ2-3; CDR3 DNA: TGTGCCAGCAGCGTCGGACTAGCGGGATACTCTAGCACAGATACGCAGTATTTT; CDR3 protein: CASSVGLAGYSSTDTQYF
clone size: -; D gene: -; V gene: TRBV28; J gene: TRBJ1-2; CDR3 DNA: TGTGCCAGCGTTGGGACATTCGCTGGCTACACCTTC; CDR3 protein: CASVGTFAGYTF
clone size: -; D gene: -; V gene: TRBV5-1; J gene: TRBJ2-7; CDR3 DNA: TGCGCCAGCAGTGAAGCCGATGTTACGAGCTCCTACGAGCAGTACTTC; CDR3 protein: CASSEADVTSSYEQYF
clone size: -; D gene: -; V gene: TRBV12-3/TRBV12-4; J gene: TRBJ1-2; CDR3 DNA: TGTGCCAGCAGTTTCTTGGGCTATGGCTACACCTTC; CDR3 protein: CASSFLGYGYTF
clone size: once; D gene: TRBD1; V gene: TRBV24-1; J gene: TRBJ1-2; CDR3 DNA: TGTGCCACCAGTGATACGACAGGGGGCGGTGGTGGCTACACCTTC; CDR3 protein: CATSDTTGGGGGYTF
clone size: -; D gene: -; V gene: TRBV5-6; J gene: TRBJ2-1; CDR3 DNA: TGTGCCAGCAGCACTGACATGAGCTCCTACAATGAGCAGTTCTTC; CDR3 protein: CASSTDMSSYNEQFF
clone size: -; D gene: -; V gene: TRBV20-1; J gene: TRBJ1-2; CDR3 DNA: TGCAGTGCCAGGACGGACTATGGCTACACCTTC; CDR3 protein: CSARTDYGYTF
clone size: once; D gene: -; V gene: TRBV28; J gene: TRBJ1-2; CDR3 DNA: TGTGCCAGCCAAGACCCTCGGGACTATGGCTACACCTTC; CDR3 protein: CASQDPRDYGYTF
clone size: -; D gene: TRBD1; V gene: TRBV10-1; J gene: TRBJ1-5; CDR3 DNA: TGCGCCAGCAGTGCTGATCGGACAGGGGTAGGTCAGCCCCAGCATTTT; CDR3 protein: CASSADRTGVGQPQHF
clone size: -; D gene: TRBD1; V gene: TRBV27; J gene: TRBJ2-5; CDR3 DNA: TGTGCCAGCAGTGGGACGACAGGGTCAACACCGTACTTC; CDR3 protein: CASSGTTGSTPYF
clone size: once; D gene: -; V gene: TRBV27; J gene: TRBJ1-6; CDR3 DNA: TGTGCCAGCAGTTTAACAGGGACGGGGAATTCACCCCTCCACTTT; CDR3 protein: CASSLTGTGNSPLHF
clone size: few; D gene: -; V gene: TRBV6-6; J gene: TRBJ2-3; CDR3 DNA: TGTGCCAGCAGTTACTCGCTATCAGATACGCAGTATTTT; CDR3 protein: CASSYSLSDTQYF
clone size: once; D gene: -; V gene: TRBV6-6; J gene: TRBJ2-2; CDR3 DNA: TGTGCCAGCAGTTACGGTGGCAGGATAAACACCGGGGAGCTGTTTTTT; CDR3 protein: CASSYGGRINTGELFF
clone size: -; D gene: -; V gene: TRBV6-5; J gene: TRBJ2-7; CDR3 DNA: TGTGCCAGCACCGGACACTCCAGCGGCTCCTACGAGCAGTACTTC; CDR3 protein: CASTGHSSGSYEQYF
clone size: -; D gene: -; V gene: TRBV6-5; J gene: TRBJ2-3; CDR3 DNA: TGTGCCAGCAGCCCGACCCGGTGGCACACAGATACGCAGTATTTT; CDR3 protein: CASSPTRWHTDTQYF
clone size: -; D gene: -; V gene: TRBV5-5; J gene: TRBJ2-7; CDR3 DNA: TGTGCCAGCAGCTTCACAGGTTCGGGGAACTACGAGCAGTACTTC; CDR3 protein: CASSFTGSGNYEQYF
clone size: few; D gene: TRBD2; V gene: TRBV6-2/TRBV6-3; J gene: TRBJ2-2; CDR3 DNA: TGTGCCAGCAGTTCCTTAGCGGGAGAACACACCGGGGAGCTGTTTTTT; CDR3 protein: CASSSLAGEHTGELFF
clone size: -; D gene: -; V gene: TRBV10-2; J gene: TRBJ2-7; CDR3 DNA: TGCGCCAGCAGTGAAGGGTGGTACGAGCAGTACTTC; CDR3 protein: CASSEGWYEQYF
clone size: -; D gene: TRBD1; V gene: TRBV7-8; J gene: TRBJ1-5; CDR3 DNA: TGTGCCAGCAGCTTACCCGGACAGGTGGGACAGCATTTT; CDR3 protein: CASSLPGQVGQHF
clone size: -; D gene: -; V gene: TRBV27; J gene: TRBJ1-1; CDR3 DNA: TGTGCCAGCACCGAACACCAAGGGCACACTGAAGCTTTCTTT; CDR3 protein: CASTEHQGHTEAFF
clone size: -; D gene: -; V gene: TRBV5-5; J gene: TRBJ2-6; CDR3 DNA: TGTGCCAGCAGCCCGGGGTTCTCTGGGGCCAACGTCCTGACTTTC; CDR3 protein: CASSPGFSGANVLTF